This T cell receptor (beta chain) was found in a study of OX40 agonist ivuxolimab in advanced cancers. Across the whole study: In this trial design, patients received ivuxolimab intravenously at 0.01 to 10 mg/kg every 2 weeks. Participants averaged approximately 60 years of age (range 23 to 79) and were around 83% male.

Germline CDR1 reads SGHNT; CDR2 reads YYREEE (reference sequence). The V end lost 3 bases, the J end lost 1 base, and 1 base lay between the germline ends. This CDR3 contains 11 residues. The protocol was immunoSEQ multiplex PCR, while the TCRdb copy is restricted to in-frame clones and leaves out a portion. This sample has more than 85,000 clones, with 87% found just once. Blood sampling was done at baseline, cycle 4 day 1, and cycle 7 day 1. V usage is TRBV5-4 and J usage is TRBJ2-5; D gene unclear. The source is an adult with an advanced solid tumor such as melanoma, head and neck, liver or kidney cancer. Specimen: CD4+ or CD8+ T cells sorted from blood, collected in a trial of the OX40 agonist ivuxolimab. The CDR3 coding sequence is TGTGCCAGCAGCTCCCAAGAGACCCAGTACTTC. Translated, it gives CASSSQETQYF.